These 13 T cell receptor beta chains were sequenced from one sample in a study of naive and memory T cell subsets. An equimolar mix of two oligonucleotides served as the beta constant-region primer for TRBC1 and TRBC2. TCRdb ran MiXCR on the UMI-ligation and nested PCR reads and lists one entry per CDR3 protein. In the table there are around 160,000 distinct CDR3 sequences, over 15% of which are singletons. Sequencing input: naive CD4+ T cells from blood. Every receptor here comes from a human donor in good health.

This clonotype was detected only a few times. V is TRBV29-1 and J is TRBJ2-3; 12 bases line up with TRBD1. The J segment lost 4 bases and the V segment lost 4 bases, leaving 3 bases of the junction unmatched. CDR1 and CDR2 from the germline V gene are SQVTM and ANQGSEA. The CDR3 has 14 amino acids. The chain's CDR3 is CSVGGQGAADTQYF. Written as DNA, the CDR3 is TGCAGCGTTGGGGGACAGGGGGCCGCAGATACGCAGTATTTT.

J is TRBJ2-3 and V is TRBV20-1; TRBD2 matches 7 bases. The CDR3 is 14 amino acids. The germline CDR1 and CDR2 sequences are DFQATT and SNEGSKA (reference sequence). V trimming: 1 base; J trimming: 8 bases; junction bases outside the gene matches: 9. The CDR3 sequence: CSARVPSGPGTQYF. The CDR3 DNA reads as TGCAGTGCTAGAGTGCCTAGCGGACCGGGTACGCAGTATTTT.

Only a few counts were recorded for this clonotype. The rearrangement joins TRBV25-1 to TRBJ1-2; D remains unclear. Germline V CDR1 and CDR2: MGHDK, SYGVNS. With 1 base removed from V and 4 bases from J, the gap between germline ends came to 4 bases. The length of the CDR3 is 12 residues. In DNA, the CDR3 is TGTGCCAGCAGTGAATCTCTCTATGGCTACACCTTC. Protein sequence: CASSESLYGYTF.

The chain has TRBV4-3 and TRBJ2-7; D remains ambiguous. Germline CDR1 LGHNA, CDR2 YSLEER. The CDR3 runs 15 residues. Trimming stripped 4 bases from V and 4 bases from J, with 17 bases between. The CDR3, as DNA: TGCGCCAGCAGCCGCAGTACAGAGCCCATATACGAGCAGTACTTC. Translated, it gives CASSRSTEPIYEQYF.

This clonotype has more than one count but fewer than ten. CDR3 protein: CASRRPTRAPNTDTQYF. DNA for the CDR3: TGTGCCAGCAGGCGGCCGACCCGCGCGCCGAACACAGATACGCAGTATTTT. The rearrangement links TRBV28 to TRBJ2-3; D call uncertain. This CDR3 has 17 residues. In germline, CDR1 is MDHEN, CDR2 SYDVKM. V was clipped by 6 bases and J by 2 bases, with 21 bases between them.

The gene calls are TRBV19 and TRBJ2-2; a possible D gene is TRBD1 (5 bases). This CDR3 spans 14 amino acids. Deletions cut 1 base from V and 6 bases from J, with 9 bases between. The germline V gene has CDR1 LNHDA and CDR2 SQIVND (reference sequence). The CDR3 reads CASSIGRAPGELFF. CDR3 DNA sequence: TGTGCCAGTAGTATAGGCAGGGCCCCCGGGGAGCTGTTTTTT.

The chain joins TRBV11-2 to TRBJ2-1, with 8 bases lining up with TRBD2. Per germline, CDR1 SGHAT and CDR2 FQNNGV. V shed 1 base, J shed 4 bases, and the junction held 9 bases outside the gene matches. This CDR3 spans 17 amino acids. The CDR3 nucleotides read TGTGCCAGCAGCTTAGGATTGGTCAGCGGGGGTTACAATGAGCAGTTCTTC. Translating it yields CASSLGLVSGGYNEQFF.

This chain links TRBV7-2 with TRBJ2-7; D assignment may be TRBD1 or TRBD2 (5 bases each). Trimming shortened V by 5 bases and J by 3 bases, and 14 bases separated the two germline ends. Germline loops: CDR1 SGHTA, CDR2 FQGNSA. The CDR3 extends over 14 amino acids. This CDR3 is CASSPMGDVYEQYF. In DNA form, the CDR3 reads TGTGCCAGCAGCCCAATGGGGGACGTCTACGAGCAGTACTTC. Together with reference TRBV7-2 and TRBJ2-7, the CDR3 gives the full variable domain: GAGVSQSPSNKVTEKGKDVELRCDPISGHTALYWYRQSLGQGLEFLIYFQGNSAPDKSGLPSDRFSAERTGGSVSTLTIQRTQQEDSAVYLCASSPMGDVYEQYFGPGTRLTVT.

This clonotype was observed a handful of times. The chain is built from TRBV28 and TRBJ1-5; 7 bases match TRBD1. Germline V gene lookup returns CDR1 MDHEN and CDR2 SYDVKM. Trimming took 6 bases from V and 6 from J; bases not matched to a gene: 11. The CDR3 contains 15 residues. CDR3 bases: TGTGCCAGCAGGGACCGGGACAGTATTTCTCAGCCCCAGCATTTT. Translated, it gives CASRDRDSISQPQHF.

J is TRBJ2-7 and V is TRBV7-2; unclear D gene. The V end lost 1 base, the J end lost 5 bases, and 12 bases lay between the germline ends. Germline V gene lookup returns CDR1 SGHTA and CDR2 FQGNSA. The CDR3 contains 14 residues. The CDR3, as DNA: TGTGCCAGCAGCTTAGGCCCCCAATCGAACGAGCAGTACTTC. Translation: CASSLGPQSNEQYF.

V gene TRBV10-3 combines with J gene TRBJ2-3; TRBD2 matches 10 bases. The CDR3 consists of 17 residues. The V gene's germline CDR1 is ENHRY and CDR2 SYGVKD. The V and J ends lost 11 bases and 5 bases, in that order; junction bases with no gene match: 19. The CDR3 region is CASNPSGSPLFEDTQYF. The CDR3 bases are TGTGCCTCAAATCCTAGCGGGAGCCCTCTATTCGAAGATACGCAGTATTTT.

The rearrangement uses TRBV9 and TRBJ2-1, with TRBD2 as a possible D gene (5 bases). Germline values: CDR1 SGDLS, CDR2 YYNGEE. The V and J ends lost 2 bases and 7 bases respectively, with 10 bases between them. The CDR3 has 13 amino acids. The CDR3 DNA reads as TGTGCCAGCAGCGTCGCGGGTCTAAATGAGCAGTTCTTC. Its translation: CASSVAGLNEQFF.

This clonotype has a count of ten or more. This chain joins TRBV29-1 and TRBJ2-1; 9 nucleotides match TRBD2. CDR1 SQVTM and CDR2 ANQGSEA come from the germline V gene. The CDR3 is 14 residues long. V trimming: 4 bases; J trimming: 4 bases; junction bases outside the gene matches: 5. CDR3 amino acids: CSVVRREGYNEQFF. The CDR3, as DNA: TGCAGCGTTGTAAGGCGGGAGGGATACAATGAGCAGTTCTTC.